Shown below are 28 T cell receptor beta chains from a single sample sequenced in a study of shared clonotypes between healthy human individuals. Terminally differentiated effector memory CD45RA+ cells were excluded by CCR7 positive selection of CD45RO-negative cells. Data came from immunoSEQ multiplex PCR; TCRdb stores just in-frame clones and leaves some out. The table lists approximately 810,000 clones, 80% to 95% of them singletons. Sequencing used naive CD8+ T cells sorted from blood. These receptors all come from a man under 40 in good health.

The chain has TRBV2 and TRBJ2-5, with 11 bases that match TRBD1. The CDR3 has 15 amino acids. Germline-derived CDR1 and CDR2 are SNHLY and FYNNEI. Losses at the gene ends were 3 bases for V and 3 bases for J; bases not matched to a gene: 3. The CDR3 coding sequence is TGTGCCAGCAGTGACCCGGGACAGGGGGAAGAGACCCAGTACTTC. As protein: CASSDPGQGEETQYF.

The CDR3 DNA reads as TGTGCCAGCAGGTTGATGACAGGGGGCGAGTACGAGCAGTACTTC. Translation: CASRLMTGGEYEQYF. The J gene is TRBJ2-7, the V gene TRBV5-8; 10 bases match TRBD1. V shed 5 bases and J 4 bases; nucleotides not matched to a gene: 9. Germline lookup yields CDR1 SGHTS and CDR2 YDEGEE. The CDR3 spans 15 residues.

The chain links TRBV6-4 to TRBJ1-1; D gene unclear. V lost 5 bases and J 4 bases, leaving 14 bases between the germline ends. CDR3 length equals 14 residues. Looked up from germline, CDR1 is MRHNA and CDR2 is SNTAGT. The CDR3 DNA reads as TGTGCCAGCAGTAAAAGGGCACGAGGCACTGAAGCTTTCTTT. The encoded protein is CASSKRARGTEAFF.

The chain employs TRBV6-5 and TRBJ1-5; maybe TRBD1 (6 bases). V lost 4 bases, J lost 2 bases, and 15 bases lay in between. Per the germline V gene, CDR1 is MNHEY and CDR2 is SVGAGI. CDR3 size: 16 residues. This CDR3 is CASSSHRAEGNQPQHF. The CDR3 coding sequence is TGTGCCAGCAGTTCTCACAGGGCGGAAGGCAATCAGCCCCAGCATTTT.

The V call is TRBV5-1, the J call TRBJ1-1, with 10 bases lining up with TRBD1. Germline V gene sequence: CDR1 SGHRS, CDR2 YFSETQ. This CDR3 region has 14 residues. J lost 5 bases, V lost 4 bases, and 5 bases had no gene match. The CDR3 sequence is CASSEWTGGTEAFF. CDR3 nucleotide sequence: TGCGCCAGCAGCGAATGGACAGGGGGGACTGAAGCTTTCTTT.

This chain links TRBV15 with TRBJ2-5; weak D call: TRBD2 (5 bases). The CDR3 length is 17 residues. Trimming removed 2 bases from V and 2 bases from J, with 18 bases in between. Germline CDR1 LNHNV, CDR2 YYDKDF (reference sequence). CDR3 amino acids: CATSRPTLIGGQETQYF. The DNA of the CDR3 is TGTGCCACCAGCAGACCTACCCTTATAGGCGGGCAAGAGACCCAGTACTTC.

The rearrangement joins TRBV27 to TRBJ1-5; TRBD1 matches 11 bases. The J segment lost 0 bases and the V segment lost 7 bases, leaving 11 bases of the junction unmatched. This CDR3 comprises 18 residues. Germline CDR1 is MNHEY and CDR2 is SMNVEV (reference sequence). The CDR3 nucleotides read TGTGCCAGCAAAGCCGGGACAGGGGGAGGATATAGCAATCAGCCCCAGCATTTT. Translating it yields CASKAGTGGGYSNQPQHF.

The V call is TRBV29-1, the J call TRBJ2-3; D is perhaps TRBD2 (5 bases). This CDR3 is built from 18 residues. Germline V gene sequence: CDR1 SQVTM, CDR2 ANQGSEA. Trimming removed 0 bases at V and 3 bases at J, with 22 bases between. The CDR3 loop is CSVEDFSGTPKGTDTQYF. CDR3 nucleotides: TGCAGCGTTGAAGATTTTTCGGGAACACCAAAGGGAACAGATACGCAGTATTTT.

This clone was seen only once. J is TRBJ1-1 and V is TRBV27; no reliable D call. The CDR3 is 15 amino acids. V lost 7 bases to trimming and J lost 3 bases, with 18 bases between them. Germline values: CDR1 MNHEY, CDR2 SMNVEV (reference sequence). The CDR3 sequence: CASTTLASGDTEAFF. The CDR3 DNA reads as TGTGCCAGCACCACCTTGGCGTCGGGAGACACTGAAGCTTTCTTT.

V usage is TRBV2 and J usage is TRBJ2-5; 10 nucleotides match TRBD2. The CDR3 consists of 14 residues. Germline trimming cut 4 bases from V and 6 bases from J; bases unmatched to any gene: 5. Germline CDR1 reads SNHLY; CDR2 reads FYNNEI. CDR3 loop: CASSVSGRSQTQYF. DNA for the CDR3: TGTGCCAGCAGTGTTAGCGGGAGGAGCCAGACCCAGTACTTC. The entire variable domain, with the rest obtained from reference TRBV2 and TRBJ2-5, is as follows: EPEVTQTPSHQVTQMGQEVILRCVPISNHLYFYWYRQILGQKVEFLVSFYNNEISEKSEIFDDQFSVERPDGSNFTLKIRSTKLEDSAMYFCASSVSGRSQTQYFGPGTRLLVL.

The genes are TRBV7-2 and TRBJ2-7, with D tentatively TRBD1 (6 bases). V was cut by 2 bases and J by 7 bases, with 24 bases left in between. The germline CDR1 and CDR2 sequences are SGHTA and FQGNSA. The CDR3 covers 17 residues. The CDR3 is CASSLRGEGQKAREQYF. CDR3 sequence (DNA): TGTGCCAGCAGCTTAAGGGGTGAGGGACAAAAGGCGAGGGAGCAGTACTTC.

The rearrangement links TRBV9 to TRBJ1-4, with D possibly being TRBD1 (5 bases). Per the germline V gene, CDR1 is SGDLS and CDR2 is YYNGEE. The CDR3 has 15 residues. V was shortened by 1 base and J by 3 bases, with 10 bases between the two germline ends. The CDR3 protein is CASSVMGTANEKLFF. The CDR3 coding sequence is TGTGCCAGCAGCGTAATGGGGACGGCTAATGAAAAACTGTTTTTT.

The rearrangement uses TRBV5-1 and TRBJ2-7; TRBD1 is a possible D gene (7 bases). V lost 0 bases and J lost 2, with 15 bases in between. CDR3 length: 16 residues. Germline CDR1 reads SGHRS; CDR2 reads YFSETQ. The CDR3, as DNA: TGCGCCAGCAGCTTGGCCCCAGGGGGGATAGCCTACGAGCAGTACTTC. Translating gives CASSLAPGGIAYEQYF.

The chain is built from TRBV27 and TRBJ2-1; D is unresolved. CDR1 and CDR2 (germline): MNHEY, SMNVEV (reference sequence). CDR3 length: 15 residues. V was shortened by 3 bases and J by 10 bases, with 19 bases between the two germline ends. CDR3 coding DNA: TGTGCCAGCAGTTTCCAAGCTGACTTAGGGAAGGAGCAGTTCTTC. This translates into CASSFQADLGKEQFF.

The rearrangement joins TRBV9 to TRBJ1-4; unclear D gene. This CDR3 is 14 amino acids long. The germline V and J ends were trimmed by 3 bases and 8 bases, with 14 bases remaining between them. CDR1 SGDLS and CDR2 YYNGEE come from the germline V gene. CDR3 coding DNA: TGTGCCAGCAGCGGGTCCCCGGGCCCCGAAAAACTGTTTTTT. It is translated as CASSGSPGPEKLFF.

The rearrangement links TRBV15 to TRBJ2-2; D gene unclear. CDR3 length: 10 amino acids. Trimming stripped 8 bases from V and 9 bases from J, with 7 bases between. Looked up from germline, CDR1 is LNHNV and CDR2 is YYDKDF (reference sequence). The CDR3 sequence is CATGVRELFF. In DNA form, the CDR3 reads TGTGCCACCGGAGTGAGGGAGCTGTTTTTT.

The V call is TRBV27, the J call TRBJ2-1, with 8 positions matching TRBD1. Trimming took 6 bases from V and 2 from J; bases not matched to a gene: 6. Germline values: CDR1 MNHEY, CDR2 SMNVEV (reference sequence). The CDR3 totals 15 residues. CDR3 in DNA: TGTGCCAGCAGCCTTGGACAGGGAACCTACAATGAGCAGTTCTTC. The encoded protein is CASSLGQGTYNEQFF.

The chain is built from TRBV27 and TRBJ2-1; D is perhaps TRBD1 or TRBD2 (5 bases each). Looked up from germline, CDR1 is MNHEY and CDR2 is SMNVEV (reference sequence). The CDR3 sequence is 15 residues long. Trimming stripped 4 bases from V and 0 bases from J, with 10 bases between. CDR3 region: CASSWGGPSYNEQFF. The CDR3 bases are TGTGCCAGCAGTTGGGGCGGGCCCTCCTACAATGAGCAGTTCTTC.

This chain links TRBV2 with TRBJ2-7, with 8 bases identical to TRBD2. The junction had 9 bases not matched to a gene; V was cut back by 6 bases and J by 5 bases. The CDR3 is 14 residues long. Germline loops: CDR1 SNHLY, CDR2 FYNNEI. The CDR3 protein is CASSLGRAFDEQYF. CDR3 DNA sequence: TGTGCCAGCAGCCTCGGGAGGGCTTTCGACGAGCAGTACTTC.

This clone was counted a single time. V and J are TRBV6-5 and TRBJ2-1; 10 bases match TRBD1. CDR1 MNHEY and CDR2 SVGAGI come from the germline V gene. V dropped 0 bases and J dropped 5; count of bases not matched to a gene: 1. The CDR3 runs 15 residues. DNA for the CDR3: TGTGCCAGCAGTTACTCGGACAGGGGGGACAATGAGCAGTTCTTC. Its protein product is CASSYSDRGDNEQFF.

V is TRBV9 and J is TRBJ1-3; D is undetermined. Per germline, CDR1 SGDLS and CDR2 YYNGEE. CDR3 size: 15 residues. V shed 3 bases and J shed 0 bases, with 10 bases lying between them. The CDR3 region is CASSEETSSGNTIYF. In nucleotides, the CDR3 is TGTGCCAGCAGCGAGGAAACCAGCTCTGGAAACACCATATATTTT.

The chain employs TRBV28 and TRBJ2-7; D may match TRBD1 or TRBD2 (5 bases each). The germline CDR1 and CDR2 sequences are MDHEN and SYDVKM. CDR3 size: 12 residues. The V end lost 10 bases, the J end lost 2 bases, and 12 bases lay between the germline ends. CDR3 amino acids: CATGTETYEQYF. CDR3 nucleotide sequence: TGTGCCACCGGGACCGAGACCTACGAGCAGTACTTC.

CDR3 sequence: CASSVRMNTEAFF. CDR3 DNA: TGTGCCAGCAGTGTACGGATGAACACTGAAGCTTTCTTT. V gene TRBV6-5 combines with J gene TRBJ1-1; D gene ambiguous. There are 13 residues in the CDR3. V shed 5 bases and J shed 0 bases, with 7 bases lying between them. The germline V gene has CDR1 MNHEY and CDR2 SVGAGI.

Written as DNA, the CDR3 is TGTGCCAGCAGTCCAATCGACAGGGGTCAAAACTATGGCTACACCTTC. Its translation is CASSPIDRGQNYGYTF. This chain uses TRBV28 with TRBJ1-2; 8 bases map to TRBD1. This CDR3 has 16 amino acids. Trimming took 5 bases from V and 2 from J; bases not matched to a gene: 10. Germline CDR1 reads MDHEN; CDR2 reads SYDVKM.

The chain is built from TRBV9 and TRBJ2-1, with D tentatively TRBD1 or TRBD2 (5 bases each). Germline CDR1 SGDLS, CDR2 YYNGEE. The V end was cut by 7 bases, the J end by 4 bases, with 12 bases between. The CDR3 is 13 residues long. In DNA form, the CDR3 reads TGTGCCAGCGGGTCCTGGGGGTACAATGAGCAGTTCTTC. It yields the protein CASGSWGYNEQFF.

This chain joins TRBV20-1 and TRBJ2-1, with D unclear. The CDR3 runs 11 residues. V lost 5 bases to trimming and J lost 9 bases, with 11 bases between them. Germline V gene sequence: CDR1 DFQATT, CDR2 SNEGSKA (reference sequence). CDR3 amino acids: CSALLVGEQFF. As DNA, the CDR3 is TGCAGTGCTTTGCTGGTAGGTGAGCAGTTCTTC.

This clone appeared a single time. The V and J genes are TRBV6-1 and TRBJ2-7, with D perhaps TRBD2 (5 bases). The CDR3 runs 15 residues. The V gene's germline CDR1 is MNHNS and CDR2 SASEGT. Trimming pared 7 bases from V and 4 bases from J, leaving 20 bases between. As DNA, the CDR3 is TGTGCCAGCACCTGGGAACTAGTGGAGCTTTACGAGCAGTACTTC. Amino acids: CASTWELVELYEQYF.

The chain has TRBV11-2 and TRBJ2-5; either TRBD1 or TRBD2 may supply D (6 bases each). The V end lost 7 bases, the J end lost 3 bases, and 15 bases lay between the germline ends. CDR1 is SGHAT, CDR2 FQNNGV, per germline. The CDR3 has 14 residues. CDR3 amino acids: CASTWRGQEETQYF. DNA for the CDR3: TGTGCCAGCACCTGGCGGGGACAAGAAGAGACCCAGTACTTC.